A selection of T cell receptor beta chains follows, all from one sample in a study of blood T cell repertoires in COVID-19. The table came from immunoSEQ multiplex PCR; TCRdb's copy has only in-frame clones and leaves some out. The sample yields about 36,000 clones, roughly 84% seen once. The sequenced material came from peripheral blood. The receptors originated from a man aged 60-69 years with COVID-19, enrolled during active disease. Each CDR3 is given with its conserved first and last residue. Fields, in order: clone size, D gene, J gene, V gene, CDR3 DNA, CDR3 protein. D genes are given only for firm matches. Some rows have no size entry. The others give once, few or many, or a class for an expanded clone.

size: .; D: TRBD2; J: TRBJ2-4; V: TRBV28; DNA: TGTGCCAGCAGTACTAGCGGGCTAGCCAAAAACATTCAGTACTTC; CDR3: CASSTSGLAKNIQYF
size: .; D: .; J: TRBJ2-3; V: TRBV5-1; DNA: TGCGCCAGCAGCCGGAGGACGGGAAGCACAGATACGCAGTATTTT; CDR3: CASSRRTGSTDTQYF
size: .; D: .; J: TRBJ1-6; V: TRBV6-4; DNA: TGTGCCAGCAGTACCACAGGGATAGGGGAATCACCCCTCCACTTT; CDR3: CASSTTGIGESPLHF
size: .; D: TRBD1; J: TRBJ2-5; V: TRBV9; DNA: TGTGCCAGCAGCCCCGGACAGGGACAAGAGACCCAGTACTTC; CDR3: CASSPGQGQETQYF
size: .; D: .; J: TRBJ1-1; V: TRBV19; DNA: TGTGCCAGCCTCAACCGTATGGTCGGGGGGCGAAAGACTGAAGCTTTCTTT; CDR3: CASLNRMVGGRKTEAFF
size: .; D: TRBD2; J: TRBJ2-3; V: TRBV30; DNA: TGTGCCTGGAGACGGACTAGCGGTTACACAGATACGCAGTATTTT; CDR3: CAWRRTSGYTDTQYF
size: .; D: TRBD1; J: TRBJ2-7; V: TRBV18; DNA: TGTGCCAGCTCTTTAATAGGGACAGGTTCGAACGAGCAGTACTTC; CDR3: CASSLIGTGSNEQYF
size: few; D: TRBD1; J: TRBJ1-5; V: TRBV19; DNA: TGTGCCAGTAGGTTTAGTTGGACAGGGGTTGATCAGCCCCAGCATTTT; CDR3: CASRFSWTGVDQPQHF
size: .; D: .; J: TRBJ1-2; V: TRBV7-9; DNA: TGTGCCAGCACCCCTGACCAGGGTGGTGGCTACACCTTC; CDR3: CASTPDQGGGYTF
size: .; D: TRBD1; J: TRBJ1-2; V: TRBV4-2; DNA: TGTGCCAGCAGCACCGACAGGGGAAGGGGACGTGGCTACACCTTC; CDR3: CASSTDRGRGRGYTF
size: .; D: TRBD1; J: TRBJ1-2; V: TRBV12-3/TRBV12-4; DNA: TGTGCCAGCAGTTTTGCAGGGGGCAGTGGCTACACCTTC; CDR3: CASSFAGGSGYTF
size: .; D: TRBD1; J: TRBJ1-1; V: TRBV27; DNA: TGTGCCAGCAGTACCCCGGGACAGGGTGTCTCTGAAGCTTTCTTT; CDR3: CASSTPGQGVSEAFF
size: .; D: TRBD1; J: TRBJ1-1; V: TRBV5-4; DNA: TGTGCCAGCAGCTCCGGGACAGGGCCCACTGAAGCTTTCTTT; CDR3: CASSSGTGPTEAFF
size: .; D: .; J: TRBJ1-5; V: TRBV5-6; DNA: TGTGCCAGCAGCTTGGGCGGGTTCGGCAATCAGCCCCAGCATTTT; CDR3: CASSLGGFGNQPQHF
size: .; D: .; J: TRBJ2-5; V: TRBV5-8; DNA: TGTGCCAGCAGCCCCTTCGGGACAACCAAGACCCAGTACTTC; CDR3: CASSPFGTTKTQYF
size: .; D: .; J: TRBJ1-5; V: TRBV5-1; DNA: TGCGCCAGCAGCATTGGGGCCGGAATTAATCAGCCCCAGCATTTT; CDR3: CASSIGAGINQPQHF
size: .; D: .; J: TRBJ1-5; V: TRBV7-2; DNA: TGTGCCAGCAGCTTAGCTCCCGGGGAAGGGCCCCAGCATTTT; CDR3: CASSLAPGEGPQHF
size: .; D: .; J: TRBJ1-2; V: TRBV12-5; DNA: TGTGCTAGTGGTGCCCACGGGGTCTATGGCTACACCTTC; CDR3: CASGAHGVYGYTF
size: .; D: .; J: TRBJ1-1; V: TRBV6-5; DNA: TGTGCCAGCAGCCGGGTCGAAAACACTGAAGCTTTCTTT; CDR3: CASSRVENTEAFF
size: .; D: .; J: TRBJ2-1; V: TRBV5-1; DNA: TGCGCCAGCAGCCTAGAGACAGCCCGATTTTACAATGAGCAGTTCTTC; CDR3: CASSLETARFYNEQFF